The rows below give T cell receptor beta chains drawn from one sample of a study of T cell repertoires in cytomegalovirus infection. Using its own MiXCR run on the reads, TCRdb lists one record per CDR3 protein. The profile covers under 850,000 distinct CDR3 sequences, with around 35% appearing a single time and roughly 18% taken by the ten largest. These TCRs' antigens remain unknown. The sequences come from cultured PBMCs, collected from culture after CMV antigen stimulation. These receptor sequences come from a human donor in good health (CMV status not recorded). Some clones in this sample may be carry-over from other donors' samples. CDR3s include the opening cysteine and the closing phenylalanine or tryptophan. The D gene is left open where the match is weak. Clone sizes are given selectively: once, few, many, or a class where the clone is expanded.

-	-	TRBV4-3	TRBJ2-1	CASSRGGLINNEQFF	TGCGCCAGCAGCCGTGGTGGTCTCATAAACAATGAGCAGTTCTTC
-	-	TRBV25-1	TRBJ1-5	CASSHIDSNQPQHF	TGTGCCAGCAGTCACATTGATAGCAATCAGCCCCAGCATTTT
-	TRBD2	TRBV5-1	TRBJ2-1	CASSPTPGRPTSGSNNEQFF	TGCGCCAGCAGCCCGACTCCCGGACGGCCGACTAGCGGGAGTAACAATGAGCAGTTCTTC
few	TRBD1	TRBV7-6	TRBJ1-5	CASSPGQGGDQPQHF	TGTGCCAGCAGCCCCGGACAGGGGGGTGACCAGCCCCAGCATTTT
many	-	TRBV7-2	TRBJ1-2	CATRRAEYGYTF	TGTGCCACGCGAAGGGCGGAGTATGGCTACACCTTC
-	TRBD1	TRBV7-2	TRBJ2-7	CASSYDRDEQYF	TGTGCCAGCAGCTATGACAGGGACGAGCAGTACTTC
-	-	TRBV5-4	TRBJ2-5	CASSGDWDGEETQYF	TGTGCCAGCAGCGGTGACTGGGACGGGGAAGAGACCCAGTACTTC
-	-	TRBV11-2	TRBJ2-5	CASSLERITFAQYF	TGTGCCAGCAGCTTAGAGCGTATCACTTTTGCCCAGTACTTC
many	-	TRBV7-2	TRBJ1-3	CASSLGRRNTIYF	TGTGCCAGCAGCTTAGGGCGGCGGAACACCATATATTTT
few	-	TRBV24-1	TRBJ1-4	CATSDPGSANEKLFF	TGTGCCACCAGTGATCCGGGGTCGGCTAATGAAAAACTGTTTTTT